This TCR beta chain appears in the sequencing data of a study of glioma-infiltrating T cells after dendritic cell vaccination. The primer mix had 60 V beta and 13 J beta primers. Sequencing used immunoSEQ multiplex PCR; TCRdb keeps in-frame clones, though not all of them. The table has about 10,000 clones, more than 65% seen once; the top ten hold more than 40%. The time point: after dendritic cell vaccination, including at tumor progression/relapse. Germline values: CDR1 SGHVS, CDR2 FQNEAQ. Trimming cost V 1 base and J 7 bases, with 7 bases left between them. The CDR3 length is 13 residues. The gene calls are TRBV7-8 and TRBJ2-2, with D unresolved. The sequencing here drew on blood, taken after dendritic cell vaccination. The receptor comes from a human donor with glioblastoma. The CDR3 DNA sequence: TGTGCCAGCAGCTTAGTTGTTATCGGGGAGCTGTTTTTT. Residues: CASSLVVIGELFF.